The present TCR beta chain was sequenced within a study of beta chain features in type 1 diabetes. Findings and caveats of the study: Moderately but significantly shorter TCRB CDR3s were found in Type 1 diabetes patients in all four CD4+ subsets.

Notes on this clone: The antigen is unknown.

The germline gives CDR1 SGHVS, CDR2 FNYEAQ. J lost 8 bases, V lost 5 bases, and 3 bases had no gene match. The CDR3 spans 12 residues. Sequencing targeted expressed TCRB transcripts, as all isolated RNA had been reverse transcribed. Repertoires were generated with immunoSEQ multiplex PCR, while TCRdb's copy carries only in-frame clones and drops some. Here the sample spans about 52,000 clones, under 50% being singletons. Sequences were obtained from Tregs from blood. The rearrangement uses TRBV7-6 and TRBJ2-1, with 7 bases matching TRBD1. The sequence was collected from a man aged 30 to 39 with type 1 diabetes. The CDR3 here is CASSLTGHEQFF. CDR3 DNA sequence: TGTGCCAGCAGCCTGACAGGGCATGAGCAGTTCTTC.